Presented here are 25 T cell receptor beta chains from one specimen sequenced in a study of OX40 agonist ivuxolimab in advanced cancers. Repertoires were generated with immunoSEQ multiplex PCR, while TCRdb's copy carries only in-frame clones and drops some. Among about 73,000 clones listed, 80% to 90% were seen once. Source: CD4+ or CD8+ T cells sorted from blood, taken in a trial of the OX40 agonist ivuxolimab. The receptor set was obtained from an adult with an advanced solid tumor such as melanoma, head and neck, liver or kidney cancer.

CDR3 nucleotide sequence: TGCAGCGCGCTAAGGGGACAACAAGAGCAGTACTTC. It translates to CSALRGQQEQYF. V and J are TRBV29-1 and TRBJ2-7; perhaps TRBD1 as D (6 bases). The CDR3 covers 12 residues. Germline V gives CDR1 SQVTM, CDR2 ANQGSEA. Trimming removed 7 bases from V and 7 bases from J, with 17 bases in between.

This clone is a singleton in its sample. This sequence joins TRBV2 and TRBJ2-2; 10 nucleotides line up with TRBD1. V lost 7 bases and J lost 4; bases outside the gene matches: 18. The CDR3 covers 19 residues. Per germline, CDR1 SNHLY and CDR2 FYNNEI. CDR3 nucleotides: TGTGCCAGCATCCGGGACAGGGGAGTCCCTGGTAGCGGCACCGGGGAGCTGTTTTTT. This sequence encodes CASIRDRGVPGSGTGELFF.

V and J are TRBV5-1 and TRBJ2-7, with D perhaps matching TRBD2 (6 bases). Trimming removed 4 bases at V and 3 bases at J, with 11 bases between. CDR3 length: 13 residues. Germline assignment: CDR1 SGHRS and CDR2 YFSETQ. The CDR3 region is CASSQGLLYEQYF. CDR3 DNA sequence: TGCGCCAGCAGCCAGGGACTTCTCTACGAGCAGTACTTC.

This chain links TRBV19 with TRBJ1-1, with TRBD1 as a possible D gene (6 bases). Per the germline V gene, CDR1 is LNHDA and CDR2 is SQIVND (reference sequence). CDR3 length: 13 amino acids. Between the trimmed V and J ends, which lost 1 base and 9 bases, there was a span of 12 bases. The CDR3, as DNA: TGTGCCAGTAGTATAGGCCTCGGGGACAAAGCTTTCTTT. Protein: CASSIGLGDKAFF.

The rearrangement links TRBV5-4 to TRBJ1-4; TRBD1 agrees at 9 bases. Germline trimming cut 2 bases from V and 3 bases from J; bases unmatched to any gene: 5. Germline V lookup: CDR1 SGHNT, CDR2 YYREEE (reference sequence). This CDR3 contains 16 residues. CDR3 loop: CASSFNRGLANEKLFF. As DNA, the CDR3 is TGTGCCAGCAGCTTTAACAGGGGGCTAGCTAATGAAAAACTGTTTTTT.

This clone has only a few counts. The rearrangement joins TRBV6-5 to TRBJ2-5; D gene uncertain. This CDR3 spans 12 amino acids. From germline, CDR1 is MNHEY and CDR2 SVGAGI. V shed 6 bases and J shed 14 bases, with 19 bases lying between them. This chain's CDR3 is CASRQARTSLYF. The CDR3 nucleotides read TGTGCCAGCAGACAAGCCCGGACCTCCCTCTACTTC.

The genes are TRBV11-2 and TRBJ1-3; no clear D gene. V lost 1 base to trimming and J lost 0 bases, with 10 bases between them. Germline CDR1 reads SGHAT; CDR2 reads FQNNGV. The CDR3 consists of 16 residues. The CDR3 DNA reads TGTGCCAGCAGCTTAGGGGTGTGGAACTCTGGAAACACCATATATTTT. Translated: CASSLGVWNSGNTIYF.

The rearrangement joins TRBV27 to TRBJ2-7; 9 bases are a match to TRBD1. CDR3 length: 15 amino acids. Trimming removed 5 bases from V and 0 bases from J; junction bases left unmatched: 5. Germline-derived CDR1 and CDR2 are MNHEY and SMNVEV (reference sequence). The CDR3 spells CASSPGTGRSYEQYF. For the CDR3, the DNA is TGTGCCAGCAGTCCCGGGACAGGGCGCTCCTACGAGCAGTACTTC.

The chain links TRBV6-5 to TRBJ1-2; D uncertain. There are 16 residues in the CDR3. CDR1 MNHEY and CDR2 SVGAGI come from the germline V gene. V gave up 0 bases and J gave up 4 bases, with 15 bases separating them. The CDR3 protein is CASSYSMARSSYGYTF. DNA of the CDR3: TGTGCCAGCAGTTACTCGATGGCCCGCAGTAGCTATGGCTACACCTTC.

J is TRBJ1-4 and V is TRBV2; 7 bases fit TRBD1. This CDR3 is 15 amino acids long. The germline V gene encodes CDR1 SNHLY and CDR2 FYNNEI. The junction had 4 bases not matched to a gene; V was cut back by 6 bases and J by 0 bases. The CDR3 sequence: CASRGDSATNEKLFF. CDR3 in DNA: TGTGCCAGCAGGGGGGACAGTGCAACTAATGAAAAACTGTTTTTT.

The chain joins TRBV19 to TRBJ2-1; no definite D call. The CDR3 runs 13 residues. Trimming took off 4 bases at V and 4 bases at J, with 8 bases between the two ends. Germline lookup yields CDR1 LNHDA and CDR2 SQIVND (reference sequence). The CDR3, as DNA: TGTGCCAGTAGTACCGGGCTTTACAATGAGCAGTTCTTC. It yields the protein CASSTGLYNEQFF.

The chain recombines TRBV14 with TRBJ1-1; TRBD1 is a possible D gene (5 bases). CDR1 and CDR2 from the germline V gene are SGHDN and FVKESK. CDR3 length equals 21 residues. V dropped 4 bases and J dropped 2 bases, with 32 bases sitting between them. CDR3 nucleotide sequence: TGTGCCAGCAGCCTTCGCTTTCGGCAGGGTAATACAAGATCTTTAAACACTGAAGCTTTCTTT. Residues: CASSLRFRQGNTRSLNTEAFF. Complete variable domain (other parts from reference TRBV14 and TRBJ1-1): EAGVTQFPSHSVIEKGQTVTLRCDPISGHDNLYWYRRVMGKEIKFLLHFVKESKQDESGMPNNRFLAERTGGTYSTLKVQPAELEDSGVYFCASSLRFRQGNTRSLNTEAFFGQGTRLTVV.

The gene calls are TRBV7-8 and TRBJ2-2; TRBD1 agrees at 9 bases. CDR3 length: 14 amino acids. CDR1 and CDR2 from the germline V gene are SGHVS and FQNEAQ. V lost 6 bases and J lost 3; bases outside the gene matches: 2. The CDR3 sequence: CASSRDRDTGELFF. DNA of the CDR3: TGTGCCAGCAGTCGGGACAGGGACACCGGGGAGCTGTTTTTT.

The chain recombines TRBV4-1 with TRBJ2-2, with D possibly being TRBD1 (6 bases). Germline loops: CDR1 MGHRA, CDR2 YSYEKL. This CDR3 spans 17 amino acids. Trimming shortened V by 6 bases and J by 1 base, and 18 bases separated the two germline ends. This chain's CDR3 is CASSPGTRGMNTGELFF. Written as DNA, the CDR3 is TGCGCCAGCAGTCCCGGGACAAGGGGGATGAACACCGGGGAGCTGTTTTTT.

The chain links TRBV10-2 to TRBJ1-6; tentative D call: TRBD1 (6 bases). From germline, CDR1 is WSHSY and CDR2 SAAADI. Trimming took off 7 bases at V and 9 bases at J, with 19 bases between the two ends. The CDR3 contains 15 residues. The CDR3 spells CASTAGVGPSSPLHF. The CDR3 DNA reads TGCGCCAGCACAGCAGGGGTTGGTCCTAGTTCACCCCTCCACTTT.

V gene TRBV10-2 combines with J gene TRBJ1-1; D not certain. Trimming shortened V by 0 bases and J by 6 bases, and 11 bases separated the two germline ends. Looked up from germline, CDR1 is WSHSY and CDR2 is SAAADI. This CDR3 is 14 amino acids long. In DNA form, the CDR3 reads TGCGCCAGCAGTGAGTCCCGGGGAAACGCTGAAGCTTTCTTT. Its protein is CASSESRGNAEAFF.

The CDR3 DNA follows: TGTGCCAGCACTAGACAGGACCGCACAGATACGCAGTATTTT. Translation: CASTRQDRTDTQYF. The chain is built from TRBV6-1 and TRBJ2-3; D possibly corresponds to TRBD1 (6 bases). CDR3 length equals 14 residues. The V gene lost 7 bases and the J gene lost 1 base, with 12 bases spanning the gap. The germline gives CDR1 MNHNS, CDR2 SASEGT.

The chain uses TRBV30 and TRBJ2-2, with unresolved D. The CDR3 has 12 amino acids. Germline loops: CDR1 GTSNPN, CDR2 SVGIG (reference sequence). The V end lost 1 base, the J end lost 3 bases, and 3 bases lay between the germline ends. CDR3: CAWSAYTGELFF. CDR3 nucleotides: TGTGCCTGGAGTGCGTACACCGGGGAGCTGTTTTTT.

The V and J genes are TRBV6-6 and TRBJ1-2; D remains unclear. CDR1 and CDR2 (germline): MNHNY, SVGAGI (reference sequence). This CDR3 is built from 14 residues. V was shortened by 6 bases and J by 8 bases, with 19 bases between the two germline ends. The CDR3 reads CASSTDLTSGGYTF. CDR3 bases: TGTGCCAGCAGCACTGACCTAACCTCGGGAGGCTACACCTTC.

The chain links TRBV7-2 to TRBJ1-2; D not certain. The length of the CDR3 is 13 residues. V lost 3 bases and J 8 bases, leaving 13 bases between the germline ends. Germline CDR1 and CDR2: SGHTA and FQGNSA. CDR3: CASSLEGRRGYTF. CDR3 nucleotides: TGTGCCAGCAGCTTGGAGGGTAGGAGGGGCTACACCTTC. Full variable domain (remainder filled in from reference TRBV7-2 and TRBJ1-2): GAGVSQSPSNKVTEKGKDVELRCDPISGHTALYWYRQSLGQGLEFLIYFQGNSAPDKSGLPSDRFSAERTGGSVSTLTIQRTQQEDSAVYLCASSLEGRRGYTFGSGTRLTVV.

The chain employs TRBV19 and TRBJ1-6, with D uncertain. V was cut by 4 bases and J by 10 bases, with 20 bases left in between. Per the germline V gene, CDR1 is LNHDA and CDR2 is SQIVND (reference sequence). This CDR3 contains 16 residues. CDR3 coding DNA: TGTGCCAGTAGTACCCCACCTCGGTCTCGTCGGTCACCCCTCCACTTT. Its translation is CASSTPPRSRRSPLHF.

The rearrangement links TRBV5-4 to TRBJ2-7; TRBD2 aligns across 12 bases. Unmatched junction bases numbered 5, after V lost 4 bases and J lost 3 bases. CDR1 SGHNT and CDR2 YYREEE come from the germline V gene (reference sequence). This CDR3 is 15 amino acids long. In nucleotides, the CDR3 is TGTGCCAGCAGCCCTCGGACTAGCGGGATCTACGAGCAGTACTTC. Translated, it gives CASSPRTSGIYEQYF.

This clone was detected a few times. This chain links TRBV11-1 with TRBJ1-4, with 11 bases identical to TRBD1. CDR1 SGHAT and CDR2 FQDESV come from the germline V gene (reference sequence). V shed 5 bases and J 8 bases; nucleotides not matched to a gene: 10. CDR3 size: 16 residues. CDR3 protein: CASSRGQGAIEEKLFF. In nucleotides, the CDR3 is TGTGCCAGCAGCCGTGGACAGGGGGCGATCGAGGAAAAACTGTTTTTT. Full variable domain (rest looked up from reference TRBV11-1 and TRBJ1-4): EAEVAQSPRYKITEKSQAVAFWCDPISGHATLYWYRQILGQGPELLVQFQDESVVDDSQLPKDRFSAERLKGVDSTLKIQPAELGDSAMYLCASSRGQGAIEEKLFFGSGTQLSVL.

In nucleotides, the CDR3 is TGCGCCAGCAGCTTCACCGGGACAGGGGGCGCAGATACGCAGTATTTT. It specifies CASSFTGTGGADTQYF. The V call is TRBV5-1, the J call TRBJ2-3; the match to TRBD1 covers 12 bases. Trimming took 2 bases from V and 4 from J; bases not matched to a gene: 5. The CDR3 runs to 16 residues. Germline CDR1 reads SGHRS; CDR2 reads YFSETQ.

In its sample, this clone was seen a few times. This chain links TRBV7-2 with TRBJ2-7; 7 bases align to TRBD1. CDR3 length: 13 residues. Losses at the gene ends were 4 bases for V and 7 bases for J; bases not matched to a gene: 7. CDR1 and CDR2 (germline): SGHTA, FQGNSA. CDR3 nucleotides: TGTGCCAGCAGCTCAAGACAGGGAATGGAGCAGTACTTC. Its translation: CASSSRQGMEQYF. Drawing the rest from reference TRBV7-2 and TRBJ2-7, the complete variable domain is GAGVSQSPSNKVTEKGKDVELRCDPISGHTALYWYRQSLGQGLEFLIYFQGNSAPDKSGLPSDRFSAERTGGSVSTLTIQRTQQEDSAVYLCASSSRQGMEQYFGPGTRLTVT.